The clone carrying this TCR beta chain appeared many times. This sample is drawn from a study of regulatory T cells in long-lasting Graves disease. Relying on iRepertoire HTBI primers and Arm-PCR of CDR3 regions, the team built TCR beta libraries. One entry per CDR3 protein results from TCRdb running MiXCR on the multiplex PCR reads. This sample has roughly 420,000 distinct CDR3 sequences, with approximately 16% found just once. Time point described: newly diagnosed GD, antithyroid drugs for less than 3 months. After RNA was extracted from PBMCs, the TCR library was made from it. The same data also went into a second study, on T cells in Graves' hyperthyroidism and ophthalmopathy.

The receptor comes from a woman aged 18-29 years with Graves disease. The specimen comprised peripheral blood mononuclear cells (PBMCs), sampled at new diagnosis, from a patient treated with antithyroid drugs.

CDR3 coding DNA: TGTGCCAGCTTCGGAGAAGGGAACACTGAAGCTTTCTTT. Translation: CASFGEGNTEAFF. The chain uses TRBV28 and TRBJ1-1; D gene uncertain. The CDR3 runs 13 residues. V gave up 8 bases and J gave up 1 base, with 11 bases separating them. The germline CDR1 and CDR2 sequences are MDHEN and SYDVKM.